A single sample is the source of the 11 T cell receptor beta chains below, sequenced in a study of T cells after posttransplantation cyclophosphamide. The method was immunoSEQ multiplex PCR; TCRdb's version includes in-frame clones alone and lacks a portion of them. The table lists approximately 40,000 clones, no singletons, with around 2.1% in the top ten. Sample: PBMCs. All receptors derive from a man in his forties or fifties in good health, CMV-negative, and a related stem cell transplant donor.

The table lists this clone with a few counts. One junction end disagrees with the germline gene, perhaps due to a read error. The chain links TRBV29-1 to TRBJ1-4, with TRBD1 matching 7 bases. The CDR3 runs to 12 residues. Per the germline V gene, CDR1 is SQVTM and CDR2 is ANQGSEA. CDR3 residues: CSGRDRNGKLFF. CDR3 nucleotide sequence: TGCAGCGGGAGGGACAGAAATGGAAAACTGTTTTTT.

This clone has ten or more counts. The gene calls are TRBV11-2 and TRBJ2-1; TRBD2 aligns across 8 bases. Germline-derived CDR1 and CDR2 are SGHAT and FQNNGV. This CDR3 is 16 amino acids long. Trimming cost V 5 bases and J 4 bases; bases outside gene matches: 10. The CDR3 reads CASSVRPSGPYNEQFF. The CDR3 coding sequence is TGTGCCAGCAGCGTCCGTCCTAGCGGGCCTTACAATGAGCAGTTCTTC.

This chain uses TRBV18 with TRBJ1-1; TRBD1 aligns across 8 bases. This CDR3 is built from 14 residues. Germline V gives CDR1 KGHSH, CDR2 LQKENI. V was pared by 4 bases and J by 3 bases, with 4 bases of the junction left unmatched. Written as DNA, the CDR3 is TGTGCCAGCTCACTGACAGGGGCAGACACTGAAGCTTTCTTT. It codes for CASSLTGADTEAFF.

This clone was counted many times. The chain couples TRBV11-2 to TRBJ1-5, with 8 bases fitting TRBD1. Germline trimming cut 0 bases from V and 5 bases from J; bases unmatched to any gene: 3. Per germline, CDR1 SGHAT and CDR2 FQNNGV. The CDR3 sequence is 15 residues long. The CDR3 sequence is CASSLDGQGYQPQHF. DNA for the CDR3: TGTGCCAGCAGCTTAGATGGACAGGGTTATCAGCCCCAGCATTTT.

This clone has at least ten counts. This chain links TRBV5-1 with TRBJ2-7, with 9 positions matching TRBD1. V dropped 4 bases and J dropped 0; count of bases not matched to a gene: 11. This CDR3 is built from 17 residues. Per the germline V gene, CDR1 is SGHRS and CDR2 is YFSETQ. CDR3 bases: TGCGCCAGCAGCGAGGGTCCCGGGACAGGGAACTCCTACGAGCAGTACTTC. Translation gives CASSEGPGTGNSYEQYF.

This clone was recorded at least ten times. Here the CDR3 reads CASSPTWTTYTDTQYF. CDR3 nucleotides: TGTGCCAGCAGCCCGACATGGACTACTTACACAGATACGCAGTATTTT. The chain uses TRBV7-2 and TRBJ2-3, with D perhaps TRBD2 (6 bases). The CDR3 consists of 16 residues. Looked up from germline, CDR1 is SGHTA and CDR2 is FQGNSA. Trimming left V 5 bases short and J 2 bases short, with 17 bases between.

This clone has a count of ten or more. The chain combines TRBV6-4 with TRBJ2-1, with 7 bases lining up with TRBD1. CDR1 is MRHNA, CDR2 SNTAGT, per germline. V lost 7 bases to trimming and J lost 8 bases; unmatched junction nucleotides: 11. This CDR3 comprises 14 residues. The CDR3 protein is CASNGTATCHEQFF. CDR3 DNA sequence: TGTGCCAGCAACGGGACAGCTACTTGCCATGAGCAGTTCTTC.

The chain links TRBV7-9 to TRBJ1-2; 8 nucleotides agree with TRBD1. Trimming cost V 5 bases and J 13 bases; bases outside gene matches: 15. The length of the CDR3 is 14 residues. Germline-derived CDR1 and CDR2 are SEHNR and FQNEAQ (reference sequence). CDR3: CASSPTGQVLSGTF. CDR3 bases: TGTGCCAGCAGCCCGACGGGACAGGTGCTGAGTGGCACCTTC. Filled out from reference TRBV7-9 and TRBJ1-2, the complete variable domain reads DTGVSQNPRHKITKRGQNVTFRCDPISEHNRLYWYRQTLGQGPEFLTYFQNEAQLEKSRLLSDRFSAERPKGSFSTLEIQRTEQGDSAMYLCASSPTGQVLSGTFGSGTRLTVV.

This clone was counted many times. The J gene is TRBJ2-3, the V gene TRBV9; 7 bases agree with TRBD2. The CDR3 is 14 residues long. V was clipped by 0 bases and J by 4 bases; unmatched bases: 2. CDR1 is SGDLS and CDR2 is YYNGEE in the germline V gene. Here the CDR3 DNA reads TGTGCCAGCAGCGTAGGCGGGAGTTCAGATACGCAGTATTTT. Residues: CASSVGGSSDTQYF. Full variable domain (outside the CDR3, taken from reference TRBV9 and TRBJ2-3): DSGVTQTPKHLITATGQRVTLRCSPRSGDLSVYWYQQSLDQGLQFLIQYYNGEERAKGNILERFSAQQFPDLHSELNLSSLELGDSALYFCASSVGGSSDTQYFGPGTRLTVL.

Notes on this clone: Germline and junction disagree at one end, which may indicate a read error. The chain combines TRBV4-1 with TRBJ2-5, with 12 bases matching TRBD2. CDR1 MGHRA and CDR2 YSYEKL come from the germline V gene. The CDR3 totals 18 residues. CDR3 nucleotides: TGCGCCCGCAGCCACCCACTAGCGGGGGGTAGCGACGGGGAGACCCAGTACTTC. It is translated as CARSHPLAGGSDGETQYF.

This clone was picked up many times. The chain employs TRBV29-1 and TRBJ1-2, with a tentative D call TRBD1 (5 bases). The CDR3 runs to 11 residues. The germline CDR1 and CDR2 sequences are SQVTM and ANQGSEA. The V end was cut by 7 bases, the J end by 5 bases, with 11 bases between. In nucleotides, the CDR3 is TGCAGCGAGACGACAGATTATGGCTACACCTTC. Amino acid sequence: CSETTDYGYTF.